Below, one T cell receptor (beta chain) is given with its context. Its antigen is unidentified. This entry is derived from a study of T cell repertoires in ileal Crohn's disease. Study information: Patients had a median roughly 8-year disease duration, and under 45% were active smokers.

The CDR3 is 15 amino acids. The V end was cut by 0 bases, the J end by 5 bases, with 11 bases between. Germline V lookup: CDR1 SEHNR, CDR2 FQNEAQ (reference sequence). General study points: Compared with non-smokers, active smokers at surgery showed more clonal expansions.

Using immunoSEQ multiplex PCR, the repertoire was profiled, and TCRdb retains in-frame clones only, with some absent. The table shows about 8,400 clones, with approximately 80% occurring only once. The sequencing input was ileal tissue. The rearrangement uses TRBV7-9 and TRBJ1-5, with D tentatively TRBD1 (6 bases). The sequence came from an adult with Crohn's disease. The CDR3 loop reads CASSLAIAGDQPQHF. DNA for the CDR3: TGTGCCAGCAGCTTAGCCATAGCAGGGGATCAGCCCCAGCATTTT.